This TCR beta chain was obtained from a study of blood T cells in healthy people across ages. In its sample, this clonotype was seen a few times. Alongside a J-beta primer mix, a sample-barcoded 5' primer served in a second PCR lasting roughly 6 to 12 cycles. TCRdb ran MiXCR on the 5' RACE reads and lists one entry per CDR3 protein. Of approximately 290,000 distinct CDR3 sequences in the sample, roughly 27% were seen once. The junction had 6 bases not matched to a gene; V was cut back by 6 bases and J by 2 bases. Per germline, CDR1 DFQATT and CDR2 SNEGSKA (reference sequence). This CDR3 comprises 13 residues.

The material sequenced was blood. This clonotype was sampled from a woman aged 70-85 years in good health. This chain uses TRBV20-1 with TRBJ2-5; 7 nucleotides match TRBD2. CDR3 bases: TGCAGTGCAACACTAGCGCATCAAGAGACCCAGTACTTC. This translates into CSATLAHQETQYF.